The 9 T cell receptor beta chains below come from one sample, sequenced in a study of human T cells and chemical hapten exposure. TCRdb re-called the RACE reads through MiXCR, storing one row per CDR3 protein. The sample includes more than 65,000 distinct CDR3 sequences, under 9% of them seen just once. The time point is: patch test 1, 2 weeks after DPC sensitization. Treatment reported: therapeutic diphenylcyclopropenone sensitization with weekly scalp DPC. The sequencing used whole blood, collected in connection with sensitization to the hapten diphenylcyclopropenone (DPC). Every receptor here comes from a woman aged 30 to 39 with alopecia areata. Some clones in this sample may be carry-over from other donors' samples.

The chain recombines TRBV6-6 with TRBJ1-5, with 7 bases matching TRBD1. The junction had 2 bases not matched to a gene; V was cut back by 0 bases and J by 0 bases. Germline V lookup: CDR1 MNHNY, CDR2 SVGAGI (reference sequence). The CDR3 runs to 16 residues. The chain's CDR3 is CASSYSQGFSNQPQHF. CDR3 sequence (DNA): TGTGCCAGCAGTTACTCACAGGGGTTTAGCAATCAGCCCCAGCATTTT.

This clonotype was detected ten times or more. J is TRBJ1-2 and V is TRBV6-1; the D gene is possibly TRBD1 (5 bases). Trimming left V 5 bases short and J 4 bases short, with 14 bases between. Germline V gene sequence: CDR1 MNHNS, CDR2 SASEGT. The CDR3 has 14 residues. CDR3 protein: CASSPQGDLYGYTF. The DNA for the CDR3 is TGTGCCAGCAGTCCCCAAGGGGACCTCTATGGCTACACCTTC.

This clonotype has a count of ten or more. This chain connects TRBV5-1 to TRBJ2-1; 12 nucleotides match TRBD2. Trimming removed 1 base from V and 7 bases from J; junction bases left unmatched: 9. The germline gives CDR1 SGHRS, CDR2 YFSETQ. The CDR3 spans 17 residues. The CDR3 bases are TGCGCCAGCAGCTTGTTGGCTAGCGGGGGGGCAGGGAATGAGCAGTTCTTC. Protein sequence: CASSLLASGGAGNEQFF.

The chain carries TRBV27 and TRBJ1-2; 8 nucleotides align to TRBD1. CDR1 is MNHEY and CDR2 is SMNVEV in the germline V gene (reference sequence). Losses at the gene ends were 5 bases for V and 3 bases for J; bases not matched to a gene: 14. This CDR3 has 17 amino acids. CDR3: CASSPWDRTRRDYGYTF. Here the CDR3 DNA reads TGTGCCAGCAGTCCGTGGGACAGGACTCGGAGGGACTATGGCTACACCTTC.

This clonotype was observed at least ten times. For the CDR3, the DNA is TGTGCCAGCAGTGATAGGGCAGGGACTCAGCCCCAGCATTTT. Its translation: CASSDRAGTQPQHF. J is TRBJ1-5 and V is TRBV2, with TRBD1 as a possible D gene (5 bases). Germline-derived CDR1 and CDR2 are SNHLY and FYNNEI. V lost 3 bases and J lost 6, with 12 bases in between. The CDR3 runs 14 residues.

Ten or more counts support this clonotype. The gene calls are TRBV14 and TRBJ2-1, with TRBD2 identical over 10 bases. Looked up from germline, CDR1 is SGHDN and CDR2 is FVKESK. This CDR3 spans 16 amino acids. With V trimmed by 0 bases and J by 2 bases, 1 base remained unmatched. The CDR3 is CASSQEAGGPYNEQFF. As DNA, the CDR3 is TGTGCCAGCAGCCAAGAAGCGGGGGGGCCCTACAATGAGCAGTTCTTC. The whole variable domain, remainder taken from reference TRBV14 and TRBJ2-1, is EAGVTQFPSHSVIEKGQTVTLRCDPISGHDNLYWYRRVMGKEIKFLLHFVKESKQDESGMPNNRFLAERTGGTYSTLKVQPAELEDSGVYFCASSQEAGGPYNEQFFGPGTRLTVL.

This clonotype was seen many times. This chain links TRBV14 with TRBJ1-6; D gene unclear. Germline V gene data show CDR1 as SGHDN and CDR2 as FVKESK. The CDR3 contains 15 residues. Trimming pared 1 base from V and 7 bases from J, leaving 11 bases between. This CDR3 reads CASSQVVNSNSPLHF. The CDR3 nucleotides read TGTGCCAGCAGCCAAGTCGTCAACTCAAATTCACCCCTCCACTTT.

This clonotype was detected only a few times. The chain uses TRBV5-1 and TRBJ2-3, with 9 bases identical to TRBD1. The CDR3 spans 16 residues. V was clipped by 6 bases and J by 4 bases; unmatched bases: 12. CDR1 and CDR2 from the germline V gene are SGHRS and YFSETQ. CDR3 sequence reads: CASTITPGQGPDTQYF. The CDR3 bases are TGCGCCAGCACCATTACCCCGGGACAGGGCCCAGATACGCAGTATTTT.

There are a few counts of this clonotype. The V gene is TRBV30, the J gene TRBJ2-4; D is unresolved. CDR1 and CDR2 (germline): GTSNPN, SVGIG (reference sequence). V was pared by 1 base and J by 0 bases, with 7 bases between. CDR3 length equals 14 residues. The CDR3 loop reads CAWSGQRAKNIQYF. CDR3 DNA: TGTGCCTGGAGTGGTCAGAGAGCCAAAAACATTCAGTACTTC.